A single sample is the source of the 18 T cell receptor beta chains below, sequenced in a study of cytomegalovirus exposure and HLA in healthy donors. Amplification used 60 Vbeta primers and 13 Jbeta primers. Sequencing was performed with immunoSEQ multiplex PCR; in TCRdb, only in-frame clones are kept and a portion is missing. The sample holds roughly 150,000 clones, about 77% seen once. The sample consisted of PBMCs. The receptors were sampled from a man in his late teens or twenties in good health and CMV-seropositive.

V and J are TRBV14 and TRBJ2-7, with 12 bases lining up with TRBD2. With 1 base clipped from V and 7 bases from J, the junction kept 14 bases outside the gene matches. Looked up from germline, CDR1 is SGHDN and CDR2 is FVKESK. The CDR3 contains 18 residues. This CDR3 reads CASSQATGLAGGPDEQYF. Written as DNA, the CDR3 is TGTGCCAGCAGCCAAGCGACGGGTCTAGCGGGAGGGCCGGATGAGCAGTACTTC.

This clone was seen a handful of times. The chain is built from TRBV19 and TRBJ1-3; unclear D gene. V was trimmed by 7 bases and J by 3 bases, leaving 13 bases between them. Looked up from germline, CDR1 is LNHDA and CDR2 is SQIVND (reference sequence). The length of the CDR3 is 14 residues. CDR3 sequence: CASNPDAGGNTIYF. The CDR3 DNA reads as TGTGCCAGTAACCCCGACGCGGGTGGAAACACCATATATTTT. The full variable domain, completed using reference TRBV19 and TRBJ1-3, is DGGITQSPKYLFRKEGQNVTLSCEQNLNHDAMYWYRQDPGQGLRLIYYSQIVNDFQKGDIAEGYSVSREKKESFPLTVTSAQKNPTAFYLCASNPDAGGNTIYFGEGSWLTVV.

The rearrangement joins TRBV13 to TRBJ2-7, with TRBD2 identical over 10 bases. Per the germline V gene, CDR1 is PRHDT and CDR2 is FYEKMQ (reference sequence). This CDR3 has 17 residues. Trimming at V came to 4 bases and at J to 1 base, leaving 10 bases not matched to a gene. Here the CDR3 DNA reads TGTGCCAGCAGCTCGGGCCCAGCGGGAGGGTTTTCCTACGAGCAGTACTTC. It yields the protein CASSSGPAGGFSYEQYF.

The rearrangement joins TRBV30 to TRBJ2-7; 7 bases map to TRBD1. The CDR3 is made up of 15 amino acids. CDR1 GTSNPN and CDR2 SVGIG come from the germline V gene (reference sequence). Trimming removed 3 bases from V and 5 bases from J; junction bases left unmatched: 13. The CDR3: CAWSPSPGQPDEQYF. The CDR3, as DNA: TGTGCCTGGAGCCCCTCCCCGGGACAGCCGGACGAGCAGTACTTC.

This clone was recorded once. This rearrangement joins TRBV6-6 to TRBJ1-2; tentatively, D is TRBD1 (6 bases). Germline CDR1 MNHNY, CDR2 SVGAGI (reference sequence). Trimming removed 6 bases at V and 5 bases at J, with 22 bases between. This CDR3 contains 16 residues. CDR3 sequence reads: CASSPYGGPGVYGYTF. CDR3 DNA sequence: TGTGCCAGCAGCCCTTACGGGGGGCCAGGGGTTTATGGCTACACCTTC.

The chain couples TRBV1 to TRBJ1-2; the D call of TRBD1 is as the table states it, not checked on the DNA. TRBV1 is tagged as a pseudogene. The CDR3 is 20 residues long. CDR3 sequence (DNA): TGCACCAGCAGCCAAGTCGAGGGGCCCCGGGACAGGGTGAGGGACTATGGCTACACCTTC. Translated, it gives CTSSQVEGPRDRVRDYGYTF.

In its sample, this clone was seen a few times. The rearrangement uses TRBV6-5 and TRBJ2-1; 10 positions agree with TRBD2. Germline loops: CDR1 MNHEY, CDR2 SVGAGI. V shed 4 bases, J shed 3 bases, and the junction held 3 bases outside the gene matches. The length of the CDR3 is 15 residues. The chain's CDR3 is CASSSASGSYNEQFF. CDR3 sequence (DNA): TGTGCCAGCAGTTCAGCTAGCGGGAGCTACAATGAGCAGTTCTTC.

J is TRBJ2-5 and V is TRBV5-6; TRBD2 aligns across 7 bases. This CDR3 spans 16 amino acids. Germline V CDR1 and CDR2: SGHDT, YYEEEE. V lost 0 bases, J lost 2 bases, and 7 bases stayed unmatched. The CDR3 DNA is TGTGCCAGCAGCTTGGCTCCACGGGGGGAGCAAGAGACCCAGTACTTC. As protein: CASSLAPRGEQETQYF.

The CDR3 bases are TGTGCCAGCAGCCGGACAGGGGCAACTGAAGCTTTCTTT. This gives the protein CASSRTGATEAFF. The V and J genes are TRBV7-8 and TRBJ1-1; 9 bases agree with TRBD1. V lost 5 bases and J lost 5; bases outside the gene matches: 3. The CDR3 runs to 13 residues. Looked up from germline, CDR1 is SGHVS and CDR2 is FQNEAQ.

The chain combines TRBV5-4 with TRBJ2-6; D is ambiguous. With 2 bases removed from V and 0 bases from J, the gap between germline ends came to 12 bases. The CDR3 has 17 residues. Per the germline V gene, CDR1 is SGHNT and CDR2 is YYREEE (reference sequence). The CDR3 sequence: CASSFSRLSSGANVLTF. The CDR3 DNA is TGTGCCAGCAGCTTTTCCAGGCTGAGCTCTGGGGCCAACGTCCTGACTTTC.

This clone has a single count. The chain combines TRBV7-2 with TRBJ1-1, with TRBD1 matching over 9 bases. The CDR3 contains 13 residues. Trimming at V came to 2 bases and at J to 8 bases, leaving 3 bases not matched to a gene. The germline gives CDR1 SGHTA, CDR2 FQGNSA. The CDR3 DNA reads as TGTGCCAGCAGCTTAAGGGACAGGGCCGAAGCTTTCTTT. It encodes CASSLRDRAEAFF.

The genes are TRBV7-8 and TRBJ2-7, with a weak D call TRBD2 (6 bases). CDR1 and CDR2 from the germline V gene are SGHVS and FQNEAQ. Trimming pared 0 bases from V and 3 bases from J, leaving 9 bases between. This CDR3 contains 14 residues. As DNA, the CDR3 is TGTGCCAGCAGCTTAGCCGAGGACTACTACGAGCAGTACTTC. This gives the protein CASSLAEDYYEQYF. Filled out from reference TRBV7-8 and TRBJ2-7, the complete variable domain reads GAGVSQSPRYKVAKRGQDVALRCDPISGHVSLFWYQQALGQGPEFLTYFQNEAQLDKSGLPSDRFFAERPEGSVSTLKIQRTQQEDSAVYLCASSLAEDYYEQYFGPGTRLTVT.

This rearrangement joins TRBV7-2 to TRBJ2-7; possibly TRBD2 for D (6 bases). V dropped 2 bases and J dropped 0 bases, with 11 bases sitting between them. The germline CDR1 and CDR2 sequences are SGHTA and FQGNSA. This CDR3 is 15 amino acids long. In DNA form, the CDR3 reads TGTGCCAGCAGCTTATCTGGCGGGAACTCCTACGAGCAGTACTTC. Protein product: CASSLSGGNSYEQYF.

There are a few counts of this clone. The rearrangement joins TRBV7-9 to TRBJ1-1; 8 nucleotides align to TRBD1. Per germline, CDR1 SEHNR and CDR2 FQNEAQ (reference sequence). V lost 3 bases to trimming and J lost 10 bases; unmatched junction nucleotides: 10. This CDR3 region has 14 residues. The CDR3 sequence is CASSLVGQGLGAFF. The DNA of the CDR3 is TGTGCCAGCAGCTTGGTTGGACAGGGTTTGGGAGCTTTCTTT.

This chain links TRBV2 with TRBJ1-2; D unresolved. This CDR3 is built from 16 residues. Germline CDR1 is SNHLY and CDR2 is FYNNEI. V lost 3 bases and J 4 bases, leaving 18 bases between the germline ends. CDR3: CASSDGQRALPYGYTF. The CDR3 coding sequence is TGTGCCAGCAGTGACGGGCAGAGGGCATTACCCTATGGCTACACCTTC.

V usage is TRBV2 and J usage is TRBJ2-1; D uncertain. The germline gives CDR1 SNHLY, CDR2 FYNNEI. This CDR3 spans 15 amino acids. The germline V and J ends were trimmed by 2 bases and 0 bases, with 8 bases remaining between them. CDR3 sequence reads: CASSESPSSYNEQFF. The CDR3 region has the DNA TGTGCCAGCAGTGAAAGTCCTAGCTCCTACAATGAGCAGTTCTTC.

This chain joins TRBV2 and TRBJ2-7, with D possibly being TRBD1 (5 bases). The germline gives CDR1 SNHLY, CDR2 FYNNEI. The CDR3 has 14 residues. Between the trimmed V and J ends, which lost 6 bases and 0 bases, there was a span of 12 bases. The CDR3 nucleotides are TGTGCCAGCAGAGGGGATTTTAGCTCCTACGAGCAGTACTTC. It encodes CASRGDFSSYEQYF.

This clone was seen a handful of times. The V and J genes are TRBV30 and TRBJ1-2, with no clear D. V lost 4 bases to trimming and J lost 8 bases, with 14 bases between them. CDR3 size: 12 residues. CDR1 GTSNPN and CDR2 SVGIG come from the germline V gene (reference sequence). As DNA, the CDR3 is TGTGCCTGGACTACCGGGTTGATGGGCTACACCTTC. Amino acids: CAWTTGLMGYTF.